Listed here are 24 T cell receptor beta chains from one sample, sequenced in a study of graft-versus-host responses after intestinal transplantation. TCRdb keeps only in-frame clones here, not all; method: immunoSEQ multiplex PCR. The sample consists of 85,000 to 100,000 clones, about 93% of them appearing once. Their antigens remain unidentified. Here the sequenced sample was unstimulated CD4+ T cells sorted from spleen or lymph node cells, taken before intestinal transplant. The receptor source for this set is a human donor who received an intestinal transplant.

The chain employs TRBV5-1 and TRBJ2-1; 14 nucleotides match TRBD2. V was pared by 4 bases and J by 7 bases, with 7 bases of the junction left unmatched. CDR1 is SGHRS, CDR2 YFSETQ, per germline. The CDR3 totals 16 residues. The CDR3 reads CASSPIGTSGSNEQFF. The CDR3 coding sequence is TGCGCCAGCAGCCCGATCGGGACTAGCGGGAGTAATGAGCAGTTCTTC.

This chain links TRBV5-6 with TRBJ2-2; D ambiguous. V was clipped by 2 bases and J by 6 bases, with 17 bases between them. The CDR3 runs 16 residues. The germline CDR1 and CDR2 sequences are SGHDT and YYEEEE. The CDR3: CASSFAPNHEAGELFF. Written as DNA, the CDR3 is TGTGCCAGCAGCTTCGCGCCCAATCATGAGGCCGGGGAGCTGTTTTTT.

The rearrangement uses TRBV18 and TRBJ2-7, with D possibly being TRBD1 (6 bases). Germline V gene sequence: CDR1 KGHSH, CDR2 LQKENI. V was pared by 1 base and J by 6 bases, with 7 bases between. The CDR3 is made up of 12 amino acids. CDR3 in DNA: TGTGCCAGCTCACCACTACAGGGCGAGCAGTACTTC. Amino acids: CASSPLQGEQYF. Based on the CDR3 plus reference TRBV18 and TRBJ2-7, the full variable domain is NAGVMQNPRHLVRRRGQEARLRCSPMKGHSHVYWYRQLPEEGLKFMVYLQKENIIDESGMPKERFSAEFPKEGPSILRIQQVVRGDSAAYFCASSPLQGEQYFGPGTRLTVT.

The rearrangement joins TRBV18 to TRBJ1-2; 7 positions agree with TRBD1. V lost 2 bases and J lost 0; bases outside the gene matches: 3. The CDR3 covers 15 residues. The germline CDR1 and CDR2 sequences are KGHSH and LQKENI. The CDR3 loop is CASSPSTGANYGYTF. The CDR3 DNA reads TGTGCCAGCTCACCAAGTACAGGGGCTAACTATGGCTACACCTTC. Based on the CDR3 plus reference TRBV18 and TRBJ1-2, the full variable domain is NAGVMQNPRHLVRRRGQEARLRCSPMKGHSHVYWYRQLPEEGLKFMVYLQKENIIDESGMPKERFSAEFPKEGPSILRIQQVVRGDSAAYFCASSPSTGANYGYTFGSGTRLTVV.

V and J are TRBV4-3 and TRBJ1-2; tentatively, D is TRBD1 (5 bases). Trimming shortened V by 3 bases and J by 2 bases, and 19 bases separated the two germline ends. Per germline, CDR1 LGHNA and CDR2 YSLEER. This CDR3 is built from 17 residues. The CDR3 sequence: CASSQTGGRRDNYGYTF. The CDR3 coding sequence is TGCGCCAGCAGCCAGACCGGGGGTCGAAGAGACAACTATGGCTACACCTTC.

The chain has TRBV7-9 and TRBJ1-2, with 7 bases matching TRBD1. Per the germline V gene, CDR1 is SEHNR and CDR2 is FQNEAQ (reference sequence). This CDR3 comprises 14 residues. V lost 3 bases to trimming and J lost 6 bases; unmatched junction nucleotides: 7. The CDR3 is CASSLTTGSNGYTF. For the CDR3, the DNA is TGTGCCAGCAGCTTGACGACAGGGTCGAATGGCTACACCTTC.

The V and J genes are TRBV19 and TRBJ1-4; D perhaps matches TRBD1 (5 bases). V was pared by 4 bases and J by 2 bases, with 14 bases between. The CDR3 extends over 16 amino acids. CDR1 and CDR2 (germline): LNHDA, SQIVND (reference sequence). CDR3 DNA sequence: TGTGCCAGTAGTAGACAGTCCTCCGCGACTAATGAAAAACTGTTTTTT. Translation gives CASSRQSSATNEKLFF.

V usage is TRBV6-5 and J usage is TRBJ1-2, with TRBD1 matching over 10 bases. Per germline, CDR1 MNHEY and CDR2 SVGAGI. The CDR3 sequence is 14 residues long. With 5 bases clipped from V and 5 bases from J, the junction kept 5 bases outside the gene matches. The CDR3 region is CASSTRTGGYGYTF. In DNA, the CDR3 is TGTGCCAGCAGTACCCGGACAGGGGGTTATGGCTACACCTTC.

The chain carries TRBV5-1 and TRBJ2-7; 8 positions agree with TRBD1. The CDR3 sequence is 16 residues long. From germline, CDR1 is SGHRS and CDR2 YFSETQ. Germline trimming cut 4 bases from V and 1 base from J; bases unmatched to any gene: 10. The CDR3 DNA reads TGCGCCAGCAGCCTGACCGCCAGGACAGGGTCCTACGAGCAGTACTTC. Encoded protein: CASSLTARTGSYEQYF.

The V gene is TRBV14, the J gene TRBJ2-5, with 7 bases identical to TRBD1. Germline-derived CDR1 and CDR2 are SGHDN and FVKESK. The CDR3 loop spans 16 amino acids. After removal of 3 bases from V and 5 bases from J, the junction contained 12 bases not matched to a gene. The CDR3 nucleotides read TGTGCCAGCAGCCAGACTATAGGGGGCGGACCGGAGACCCAGTACTTC. This gives the protein CASSQTIGGGPETQYF. The whole variable domain, remainder taken from reference TRBV14 and TRBJ2-5, is EAGVTQFPSHSVIEKGQTVTLRCDPISGHDNLYWYRRVMGKEIKFLLHFVKESKQDESGMPNNRFLAERTGGTYSTLKVQPAELEDSGVYFCASSQTIGGGPETQYFGPGTRLLVL.

V usage is TRBV28 and J usage is TRBJ1-1; 9 bases line up with TRBD1. V lost 6 bases to trimming and J lost 2 bases; unmatched junction nucleotides: 1. Germline loops: CDR1 MDHEN, CDR2 SYDVKM. This CDR3 comprises 13 residues. The CDR3 spells CASRGQGNTEAFF. CDR3 nucleotide sequence: TGTGCCAGCAGGGGACAGGGAAACACTGAAGCTTTCTTT.

On this clone: This specimen includes other DNA sequences encoding the same CDR3. The chain couples TRBV5-1 to TRBJ2-7; maybe TRBD2 (5 bases). The CDR3 contains 12 residues. The V end lost 1 base, the J end lost 4 bases, and 6 bases lay between the germline ends. Per germline, CDR1 SGHRS and CDR2 YFSETQ. In DNA, the CDR3 is TGCGCCAGCAGCTTGACGGGGTACGAGCAGTACTTC. Its translation: CASSLTGYEQYF.

The chain uses TRBV30 and TRBJ1-6; D is unclear. Per the germline V gene, CDR1 is GTSNPN and CDR2 is SVGIG (reference sequence). The CDR3 is 13 amino acids. Trimming left V 3 bases short and J 7 bases short, with 10 bases between. The CDR3 sequence: CAWSLGPNSPLHF. For the CDR3, the DNA is TGTGCCTGGAGCCTTGGGCCGAATTCACCCCTCCACTTT. Looking up the rest from reference TRBV30 and TRBJ1-6 gives the full variable domain: SQTIHQWPATLVQPVGSPLSLECTVEGTSNPNLYWYRQAAGRGLQLLFYSVGIGQISSEVPQNLSASRPQDRQFILSSKKLLLSDSGFYLCAWSLGPNSPLHFGNGTRLTVT.

This chain connects TRBV15 to TRBJ2-5; TRBD1 matches at 7 bases. Losses at the gene ends were 7 bases for V and 1 base for J; bases not matched to a gene: 3. From germline, CDR1 is LNHNV and CDR2 YYDKDF (reference sequence). The CDR3 has 13 residues. In DNA, the CDR3 is TGTGCCACCACCACAGGGGTCCAAGAGACCCAGTACTTC. This encodes CATTTGVQETQYF.

The V and J genes are TRBV7-8 and TRBJ2-7, with D maybe TRBD1 (6 bases). The germline V and J ends were trimmed by 3 bases and 5 bases, with 17 bases remaining between them. Germline CDR1 SGHVS, CDR2 FQNEAQ. The CDR3 is 15 amino acids. CDR3 sequence (DNA): TGTGCCAGCAGCTTGGTGGCAGGGGATCGTCACGAGCAGTACTTC. This codes for CASSLVAGDRHEQYF.

The chain employs TRBV6-7 and TRBJ2-1, with 7 bases fitting TRBD1. TRBV6-7 qualifies as an ORF whose function is uncertain. The CDR3 consists of 14 residues. V was pared by 5 bases and J by 10 bases, with 11 bases of the junction left unmatched. Written as DNA, the CDR3 is TGTGCCAGCAGTGAGGGACAGTCCCCGCCGGAGCAGTTCTTC. Encoded protein: CASSEGQSPPEQFF.

Notes on this clone: In this CDR3 the conserved last residue, phenylalanine or tryptophan, is missing, so a read error is likely. This rearrangement joins TRBV6-6 to TRBJ2-7, with D possibly matching TRBD1 (5 bases). Looked up from germline, CDR1 is MNHNY and CDR2 is SVGAGI (reference sequence). The CDR3 extends over 15 amino acids. V lost 6 bases and J lost 3, with 18 bases in between. The CDR3 sequence is CASRGMAGISYEQYL. CDR3 DNA: TGTGCCAGCAGGGGTATGGCAGGGATTAGCTACGAGCAGTACCTC.

The rearrangement links TRBV19 to TRBJ2-7; maybe TRBD2 (6 bases). Trimming took off 4 bases at V and 3 bases at J, with 19 bases between the two ends. Germline loops: CDR1 LNHDA, CDR2 SQIVND (reference sequence). CDR3 length: 16 amino acids. The CDR3 region has the DNA TGTGCCAGTAGTAGGCCCGGGACTCCGGGGATCTACGAGCAGTACTTC. Amino acid sequence: CASSRPGTPGIYEQYF.

The rearrangement links TRBV21-1 to TRBJ1-5. TRBV21-1 is given as a pseudogene. This CDR3 has 14 amino acids. The CDR3 spells CASSKDWSGQPQHF. In DNA form, the CDR3 reads TGTGCCAGCAGCAAAGATTGGAGTGGTCAGCCCCAGCATTTT.

The sample holds one count of this clone. This rearrangement joins TRBV30 to TRBJ2-3; D remains unclear. The germline V gene has CDR1 GTSNPN and CDR2 SVGIG (reference sequence). CDR3 length: 13 amino acids. V was pared by 0 bases and J by 4 bases, with 8 bases between. CDR3 DNA sequence: TGTGCCTGGAGTGTACCCCGGGCAGATACGCAGTATTTT. Amino acids: CAWSVPRADTQYF. The full variable domain, rest sourced from reference TRBV30 and TRBJ2-3, is SQTIHQWPATLVQPVGSPLSLECTVEGTSNPNLYWYRQAAGRGLQLLFYSVGIGQISSEVPQNLSASRPQDRQFILSSKKLLLSDSGFYLCAWSVPRADTQYFGPGTRLTVL.

This clone was seen a handful of times. The chain couples TRBV6-1 to TRBJ1-2, with no clear D. The germline CDR1 and CDR2 sequences are MNHNS and SASEGT. This CDR3 spans 11 amino acids. V was trimmed by 4 bases and J by 12 bases, leaving 12 bases between them. Written as DNA, the CDR3 is TGTGCCAGCAGTGCTTATGAAGAGGACACCTTC. The encoded protein is CASSAYEEDTF.

This rearrangement joins TRBV25-1 to TRBJ2-5, with TRBD2 identical over 8 bases. The J call may be faulty, since TRBJ2-7 better matches the DNA end. CDR1 and CDR2 from the germline V gene are MGHDK and SYGVNS. CDR3 size: 16 residues. The CDR3 loop reads CASSESVSGMGYEQYF. The CDR3 bases are TGTGCCAGCAGTGAATCGGTTAGCGGGATGGGCTACGAGCAGTACTTC.

This chain uses TRBV30 with TRBJ1-5, with D unresolved. From germline, CDR1 is GTSNPN and CDR2 SVGIG (reference sequence). Trimming removed 2 bases from V and 9 bases from J, with 14 bases in between. The CDR3 is made up of 13 amino acids. The CDR3 sequence: CAWSSGASGPQHF. The CDR3, as DNA: TGTGCCTGGAGTTCTGGAGCCTCCGGGCCCCAGCATTTT. Variable domain in full (rest from reference TRBV30 and TRBJ1-5): SQTIHQWPATLVQPVGSPLSLECTVEGTSNPNLYWYRQAAGRGLQLLFYSVGIGQISSEVPQNLSASRPQDRQFILSSKKLLLSDSGFYLCAWSSGASGPQHFGDGTRLSIL.

This rearrangement joins TRBV7-2 to TRBJ2-2; 8 bases align to TRBD2. After removal of 2 bases from V and 3 bases from J, the junction contained 5 bases not matched to a gene. The CDR3 loop spans 16 amino acids. Germline V gives CDR1 SGHTA, CDR2 FQGNSA. In DNA form, the CDR3 reads TGTGCCAGCAGCTTACGGGCGGGAGGTGACACCGGGGAGCTGTTTTTT. Protein sequence: CASSLRAGGDTGELFF.